This is a list of T cell receptor beta chains from one sample in a study of blood T cell repertoires in COVID-19. Using immunoSEQ multiplex PCR, the repertoire was profiled, and TCRdb retains in-frame clones only, with some absent. The repertoire consists of about 250,000 clones, with nearly 90% occurring once and the leading ten covering under 4%. Material for sequencing was peripheral blood. These receptors originate from a man aged 18-30 years with active or convalescent COVID-19. The CDR3 runs from the conserved cysteine through the conserved F or W. Fields, in order: J gene, clone size, V gene, D gene, CDR3 DNA, CDR3 protein. The D gene is left open where the match is weak. Some rows have no size entry. The others give once, few or many, or a class for an expanded clone.

TRBJ2-4 once TRBV6-6 TRBD2 TGTGCCAGCAGTTACACTAGCGGGAGGGCCAGCATTCAGTACTTC CASSYTSGRASIQYF
TRBJ1-5 - TRBV3-1/TRBV3-2 - TGTGCCAGCAGCCAATATGTAGGAGATCAGCCCCAGCATTTT CASSQYVGDQPQHF
TRBJ2-3 - TRBV11-1 TRBD2 TGTGCCAGCAGCCTACCGGGACTAGGGGGAGATACGCAGTATTTT CASSLPGLGGDTQYF
TRBJ2-7 - TRBV11-1 - TGTGCCAGCAGCTTAGCCACAGGGCCCACCTACGAGCAGTACTTC CASSLATGPTYEQYF
TRBJ2-2 - TRBV7-3 - TGTGCCAGCAGCTTAAAGGGCGGGACCGGGGAGCTGTTTTTT CASSLKGGTGELFF
TRBJ1-1 - TRBV27 TRBD1 TGTGCCAGCAGTTTATTGGACAGGGTGAACACTGAAGCTTTCTTT CASSLLDRVNTEAFF
TRBJ1-3 - TRBV4-3 TRBD1 TGCGCCAGCAGCCCGACAGGGGGTACTGGAAACACCATATATTTT CASSPTGGTGNTIYF
TRBJ2-1 - TRBV29-1 TRBD2 TGCAGCGTTGAACCCTTGGCTAGCGGAAGACACAATGAGCAGTTCTTC CSVEPLASGRHNEQFF
TRBJ1-2 - TRBV30 - TGTGCCTGGATGGGGCAGATTAACTATGGCTACACCTTC CAWMGQINYGYTF
TRBJ2-7 - TRBV24-1 TRBD1 TGTGCCACCAGTGACTCATCTCCGGGACAGGCCTTCGAGCAGTACTTC CATSDSSPGQAFEQYF
TRBJ2-2 - TRBV5-1 - TGCGCCAGCAGATTTAACATCCCCGGGGAGCTGTTTTTT CASRFNIPGELFF
TRBJ2-2 - TRBV10-3 - TGTGCCATCAGTGCCGCCGGGGAGCTGTTTTTT CAISAAGELFF
TRBJ1-2 - TRBV10-3 - TGTGCCATCAGTGAGTCGATGGCAGGGGATGGCTACACCTTC CAISESMAGDGYTF
TRBJ2-2 - TRBV14 TRBD2 TGTGCCAGCAGCCTTCTAGCGGGAGTTGGGAACACCGGGGAGCTGTTTTTT CASSLLAGVGNTGELFF
TRBJ2-1 - TRBV4-1 TRBD2 TGCGCCAGCAGCCAAGATGACAGACCGGGACTAGCATTCTTC CASSQDDRPGLAFF
TRBJ2-3 once TRBV5-8 TRBD1 TGTGCCAGCAGCTTTGGGACAGGGGCTAGAGATACGCAGTATTTT CASSFGTGARDTQYF
TRBJ1-1 - TRBV5-1 - TGCGCCAGCGGGGTGGACAGAGTAAACACTGAAGCTTTCTTT CASGVDRVNTEAFF
TRBJ1-2 - TRBV6-1 - TGTGCCAGCAGTGAAAGGGGGGGGCCCTATGGCTACACCTTC CASSERGGPYGYTF
TRBJ2-7 - TRBV5-1 - TGCGCCAGCAGCTTGGATCGGAGACAGTTCTCCTACGAGCAGTACTTC CASSLDRRQFSYEQYF
TRBJ1-1 - TRBV2 TRBD1 TGTGCCAGCAGTGGACAGGGGTACACTGAAGCTTTCTTT CASSGQGYTEAFF
TRBJ2-1 - TRBV6-4 TRBD2 TGTGCCAGCAGTGACTCGACTAGCGGGGGGGCTGAGCAGTTCTTC CASSDSTSGGAEQFF
TRBJ1-4 - TRBV30 - TGTGCCTGGAGCCCAGATACTACCGAAAAACTGTTTTTT CAWSPDTTEKLFF
TRBJ2-7 - TRBV27 TRBD2 TGTGCCAGCAGTTCAGGAATACTAGCGGGAGTGGGGGGGTACTACGAGCAGTACTTC CASSSGILAGVGGYYEQYF
TRBJ2-7 - TRBV19 TRBD1 TGTGCCAGTAGTACCGGACAGGGGATATTCTACGAGCAGTACTTC CASSTGQGIFYEQYF
TRBJ1-1 few TRBV28 TRBD1 TGTGCCAGCAGTCTGACAGGGAGACGGGCTTTCTTT CASSLTGRRAFF
TRBJ2-3 - TRBV7-5 - TGTGCCAGAAGCCCTACTCCCATCCGGCGAAGACTAGCGGAACCATACACAGATACGCAGTATTTT CARSPTPIRRRLAEPYTDTQYF
TRBJ2-2 - TRBV2 TRBD1 TGTGCCAGCAGTGATCAGGGGGCAGGCGGGGAGCTGTTTTTT CASSDQGAGGELFF
TRBJ2-1 - TRBV20-1 - TGCAGTGAGGGCGGGTACAATGAGCAGTTCTTC CSEGGYNEQFF
TRBJ2-7 - TRBV3-1/TRBV3-2 - TGTGCCAGCAGCCAAGGGGTCGGGTACTACGAGCAGTACTTC CASSQGVGYYEQYF
TRBJ1-2 - TRBV28 TRBD1 TGTGCCAGCAGTTTTGCCGACAGGGAGTATGGCTACACCTTC CASSFADREYGYTF
TRBJ2-5 - TRBV10-3 - TGTGCCATCAGTGAGTCCCGGGTAGGAGAAGAGACCCAGTACTTC CAISESRVGEETQYF
TRBJ1-5 - TRBV25-1 TRBD1 TGTGCCAGCAGTGACGGGACAGGGTATGAGCCCCAGCATTTT CASSDGTGYEPQHF
TRBJ1-1 - TRBV5-1 TRBD1 TGCGCCAGCAGCTCTCGACAGACAGGGTCGAACACTGAAGCTTTCTTT CASSSRQTGSNTEAFF
TRBJ2-7 - TRBV28 - TGTGCCAGCAGCAGACTGGGCGAGCAGTACTTC CASSRLGEQYF
TRBJ2-1 - TRBV5-1 TRBD2 TGCGCCAGCAGCCCCCAGGGGACTAGCGGGAGTGATGAGCAGTTCTTC CASSPQGTSGSDEQFF
TRBJ2-3 - TRBV29-1 TRBD1 TGCAGCGTCCCGGGACAGTCCACAGATACGCAGTATTTT CSVPGQSTDTQYF
TRBJ1-1 - TRBV30 - TGTGCCTGGTTCGGGGGGTGGAACACTGAAGCTTTCTTT CAWFGGWNTEAFF
TRBJ1-5 - TRBV2 - TGTGCCAGCAGTGAATGGCAGGCTGCAAATCAGCCCCAGCATTTT CASSEWQAANQPQHF